The 19 T cell receptor beta chains reported below all come from one sample, sequenced in a study of blood T cells in healthy people across ages. PCR was performed a second time for roughly 7 to 12 cycles using a sample-barcoded 5' primer and a J-beta primer mix. MiXCR, applied by TCRdb to the 5' RACE reads, yields one record per CDR3 protein. The sample includes fewer than 750,000 distinct CDR3 sequences, about 51% of them seen just once. The specimen sequenced was blood. The receptors stem from a woman older than 75 in good health.

Concerning this clonotype: A much larger clone is a single base away; this may be a read error. V usage is TRBV12-3 or TRBV12-4 and J usage is TRBJ2-5, with D possibly matching TRBD1 (5 bases). The tail of the sequence fits TRBJ2-7 better, so the J call may be wrong. The CDR3 has 13 amino acids. The CDR3 loop is CASSLSRAHEQYF. The CDR3 DNA sequence: TGTGCCAGCAGTTTAAGCAGGGCGCACGAGCAGTACTTC.

Details on this clonotype: With a much larger clone just one base away, this may be a read error. The CDR3 sequence: CASSPRGAFNEQFF. DNA for the CDR3: TGTGCCAGCAGTCCCCGTGGAGCCTTCAATGAGCAGTTCTTC. The chain joins TRBV12-3 or TRBV12-4 to TRBJ2-1; D uncertain. The CDR3 sequence is 14 residues long. Trimming pared 5 bases from V and 6 bases from J, leaving 14 bases between.

This chain connects TRBV9 to TRBJ1-1, with D uncertain. Germline CDR1 reads SGDLS; CDR2 reads YYNGEE. This CDR3 region has 12 residues. Trimming removed 6 bases from V and 0 bases from J, with 6 bases in between. The CDR3 loop reads CASKGLNTEAFF. CDR3 sequence (DNA): TGTGCCAGCAAAGGTTTGAACACTGAAGCTTTCTTT.

V is TRBV11-2 and J is TRBJ2-5, with 13 bases that match TRBD2. The germline V gene encodes CDR1 SGHAT and CDR2 FQNNGV. V lost 6 bases to trimming and J lost 7 bases; unmatched junction nucleotides: 11. This CDR3 region has 16 residues. This chain's CDR3 is CASSPRTSGGVWTQYF. Here the CDR3 DNA reads TGTGCCAGCAGTCCACGGACTAGCGGGGGAGTTTGGACCCAGTACTTC.

This clonotype was observed a handful of times. The chain couples TRBV20-1 to TRBJ1-6, with a tentative D call TRBD1 (5 bases). The germline V gene has CDR1 DFQATT and CDR2 SNEGSKA (reference sequence). This CDR3 is built from 15 residues. V was clipped by 2 bases and J by 10 bases, with 18 bases between them. CDR3 DNA sequence: TGCAGTGCTAGATCTCGTGAAGGGGAGGAATCACCCCTCCACTTT. Translated, it gives CSARSREGEESPLHF.

This clonotype was seen repeatedly, ten times or more. The chain couples TRBV6-5 to TRBJ2-1; D unclear. Trimming left V 7 bases short and J 1 base short, with 11 bases between. The CDR3 consists of 14 residues. Looked up from germline, CDR1 is MNHEY and CDR2 is SVGAGI. DNA of the CDR3: TGTGCCAGCACCAGGAGTAGGTCCTACAATGAGCAGTTCTTC. Its protein is CASTRSRSYNEQFF.

Turning to this clonotype: At one end the junction does not follow the germline gene, possibly because of a read error. The chain employs TRBV10-3 and TRBJ2-5, with 9 bases lining up with TRBD1. In germline, CDR1 is ENHRY, CDR2 SYGVKD. The CDR3 sequence is 14 residues long. In DNA form, the CDR3 reads TGTGCCTTCAGCGGGACAGGGTTTCAAGAGACCCAGTACTTC. Residues: CAFSGTGFQETQYF.

This clonotype has more than one count but fewer than ten. This chain links TRBV5-1 with TRBJ2-1; TRBD1 matches 9 bases. The CDR3 runs 15 residues. V dropped 4 bases and J dropped 7; count of bases not matched to a gene: 9. The germline V gene encodes CDR1 SGHRS and CDR2 YFSETQ. In DNA form, the CDR3 reads TGCGCCAGCAGCCGCGGGACAGGGAGGAGGAATGAGCAGTTCTTC. This translates into CASSRGTGRRNEQFF.

About this clonotype itself: A clone one base away is much larger, so this may be a read error. CDR3 coding DNA: TGTGCCAGCAGTGCCCCTTCCTACAATGAGCAGTACTTC. As protein: CASSAPSYNEQYF. The rearrangement links TRBV28 to TRBJ2-1, with unresolved D. The DNA end favors TRBJ2-7, so the J call may be wrong. Looked up from germline, CDR1 is MDHEN and CDR2 is SYDVKM. This CDR3 has 13 amino acids.

About this clonotype: A much larger clonotype is one base distant, so this may be a read error. This sequence joins TRBV20-1 and TRBJ2-1; maybe TRBD2 (5 bases). The J call may be in error: the DNA end matches TRBJ2-7 better. The CDR3 is 15 residues long. Germline V gene sequence: CDR1 DFQATT, CDR2 SNEGSKA (reference sequence). CDR3 region: CSVVSGASSYNEQYF. The CDR3 coding sequence is TGCAGTGTGGTGAGCGGTGCCAGCTCCTACAATGAGCAGTACTTC.

Many counts were recorded for this clonotype. The chain combines TRBV20-1 with TRBJ2-3; 8 bases fit TRBD2. The CDR3 extends over 12 amino acids. Germline V CDR1 and CDR2: DFQATT, SNEGSKA (reference sequence). Trimming at V came to 6 bases and at J to 6 bases, leaving 5 bases not matched to a gene. CDR3 region: CSAATSADTQYF. CDR3 coding DNA: TGCAGTGCCGCGACTAGCGCGGATACGCAGTATTTT.

The V gene is TRBV29-1, the J gene TRBJ2-1; 8 nucleotides agree with TRBD1. V dropped 5 bases and J dropped 6; count of bases not matched to a gene: 9. Germline V lookup: CDR1 SQVTM, CDR2 ANQGSEA. The CDR3 totals 14 residues. The CDR3 sequence: CSVSRGQGSNEQFF. CDR3 nucleotides: TGCAGCGTTAGCCGAGGACAGGGCTCCAATGAGCAGTTCTTC.

CDR3 amino acids: CASSVAGREDIQYF. CDR3 coding DNA: TGTGCCAGCAGCGTAGCGGGGCGGGAGGACATTCAGTACTTC. The rearrangement uses TRBV9 and TRBJ2-4; 8 nucleotides match TRBD2. This CDR3 is built from 14 residues. Germline loops: CDR1 SGDLS, CDR2 YYNGEE. J lost 8 bases, V lost 0 bases, and 4 bases had no gene match.

J is TRBJ1-6 and V is TRBV4-1; the match to TRBD1 covers 7 bases. CDR1 and CDR2 (germline): MGHRA, YSYEKL. This CDR3 region has 17 residues. V gave up 4 bases and J gave up 7 bases; unmatched junction bases: 13. CDR3 in DNA: TGCGCCAGCAGCCTCGGACAGGCGAGACGGAGAAATTCACCCCTCCACTTT. Translated: CASSLGQARRRNSPLHF.

Concerning this clonotype itself: A much more abundant neighbour one base away suggests this may be a read error. This chain connects TRBV2 to TRBJ2-3, with D maybe TRBD2 (5 bases). Trimming left V 5 bases short and J 1 base short, with 7 bases between. Germline V gene data show CDR1 as SNHLY and CDR2 as FYNNEI. The CDR3 is 13 residues long. The CDR3 DNA reads as TGTGCCAGCAGTATGGAGGGCACAGATACGCAGTATTTT. Its protein is CASSMEGTDTQYF.

The rearrangement uses TRBV12-3 or TRBV12-4 and TRBJ2-5; no firm D call. CDR3 length: 11 residues. Trimming removed 3 bases from V and 11 bases from J, with 10 bases in between. CDR3 protein: CASSFVNEQYF. The CDR3 coding sequence is TGTGCCAGCAGTTTCGTTAATGAGCAGTACTTC.

This sequence joins TRBV28 and TRBJ2-5; D gene uncertain. The end of the DNA fits TRBJ2-7 better, so the J call may be wrong. Germline V gene data show CDR1 as MDHEN and CDR2 as SYDVKM. This CDR3 has 15 amino acids. CDR3 sequence: CASKPTSGPPGEQYF. The CDR3 region has the DNA TGTGCCAGCAAACCAACATCGGGTCCACCGGGCGAGCAGTACTTC.

This chain joins TRBV7-9 and TRBJ2-1; 9 nucleotides align to TRBD1. In germline, CDR1 is SEHNR, CDR2 FQNEAQ (reference sequence). V gave up 5 bases and J gave up 9 bases; unmatched junction bases: 11. The CDR3 covers 15 residues. CDR3 in DNA: TGTGCCAGCAGCCGGGACAGGGAGGCCCTGGGTGAGCAGTTCTTC. This sequence encodes CASSRDREALGEQFF.

This clonotype has only one observation. This may come from a read error, since a much larger clone is one base off. The gene calls are TRBV11-2 and TRBJ2-1; D is unresolved. Trimming pared 1 base from V and 6 bases from J, leaving 13 bases between. The CDR3 is made up of 15 amino acids. Germline CDR1 and CDR2: SGHAT and FQNNGV. CDR3 sequence (DNA): TGTGCCAGCAGCTTAGTATGGGAAGCATGCAATGAGCAGTTCTTC. As protein: CASSLVWEACNEQFF. The whole variable domain, filled in from reference TRBV11-2 and TRBJ2-1, reads EAGVAQSPRYKIIEKRQSVAFWCNPISGHATLYWYQQILGQGPKLLIQFQNNGVVDDSQLPKDRFSAERLKGVDSTLKIQPAKLEDSAVYLCASSLVWEACNEQFFGPGTRLTVL.